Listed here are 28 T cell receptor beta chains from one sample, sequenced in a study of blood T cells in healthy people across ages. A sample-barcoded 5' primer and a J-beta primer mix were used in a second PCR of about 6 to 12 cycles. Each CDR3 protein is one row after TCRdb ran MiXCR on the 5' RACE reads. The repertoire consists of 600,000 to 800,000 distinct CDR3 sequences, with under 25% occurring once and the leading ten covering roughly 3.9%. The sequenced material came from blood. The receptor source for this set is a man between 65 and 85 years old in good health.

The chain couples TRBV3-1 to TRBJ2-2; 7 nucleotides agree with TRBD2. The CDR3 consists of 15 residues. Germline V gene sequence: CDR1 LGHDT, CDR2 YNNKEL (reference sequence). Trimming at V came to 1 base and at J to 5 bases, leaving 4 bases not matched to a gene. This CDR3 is CASSQVTSRTGELFF. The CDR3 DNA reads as TGTGCCAGCAGCCAAGTGACTAGCAGAACCGGGGAGCTGTTTTTT.

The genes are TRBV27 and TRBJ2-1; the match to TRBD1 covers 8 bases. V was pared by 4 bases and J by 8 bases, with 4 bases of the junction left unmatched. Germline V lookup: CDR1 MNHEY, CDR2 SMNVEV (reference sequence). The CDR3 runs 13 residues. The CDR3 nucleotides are TGTGCCAGCAGTTCCCGGGACAGGTATGAGCAGTTCTTC. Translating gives CASSSRDRYEQFF.

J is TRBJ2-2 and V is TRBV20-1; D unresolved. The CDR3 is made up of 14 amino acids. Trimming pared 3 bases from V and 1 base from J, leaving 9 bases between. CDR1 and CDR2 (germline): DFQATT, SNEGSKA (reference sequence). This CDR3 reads CSARRNMNTGELFF. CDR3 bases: TGCAGTGCTAGGAGGAACATGAACACCGGGGAGCTGTTTTTT.

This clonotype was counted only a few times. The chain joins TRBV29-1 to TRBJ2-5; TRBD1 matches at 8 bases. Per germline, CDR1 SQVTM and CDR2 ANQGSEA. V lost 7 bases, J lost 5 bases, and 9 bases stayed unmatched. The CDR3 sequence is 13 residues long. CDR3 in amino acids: CSGTGLYDETQYF. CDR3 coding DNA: TGCAGCGGGACAGGGCTGTACGACGAGACCCAGTACTTC.

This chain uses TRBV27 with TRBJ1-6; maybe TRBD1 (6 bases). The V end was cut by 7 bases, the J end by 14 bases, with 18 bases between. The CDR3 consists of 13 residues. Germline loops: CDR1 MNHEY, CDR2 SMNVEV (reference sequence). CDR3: CASNGGGSGTLHF. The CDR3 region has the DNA TGTGCCAGCAACGGGGGCGGTTCGGGGACCCTCCACTTT.

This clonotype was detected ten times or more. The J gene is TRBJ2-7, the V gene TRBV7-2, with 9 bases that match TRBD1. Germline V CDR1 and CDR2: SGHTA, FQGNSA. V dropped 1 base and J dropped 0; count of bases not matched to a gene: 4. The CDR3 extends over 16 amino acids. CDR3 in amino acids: CASSLGGTGISYEQYF. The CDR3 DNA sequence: TGTGCCAGCAGCTTAGGAGGGACAGGGATCTCCTACGAGCAGTACTTC.

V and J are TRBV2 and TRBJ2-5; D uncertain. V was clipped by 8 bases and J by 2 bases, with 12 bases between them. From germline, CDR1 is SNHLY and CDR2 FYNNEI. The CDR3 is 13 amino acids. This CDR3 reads CASVPERQETQYF. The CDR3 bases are TGTGCCAGCGTTCCAGAGAGACAAGAGACCCAGTACTTC.

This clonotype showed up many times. CDR3 bases: TGCGCCAGCAGCCCGGGGACAACCGACACAGATACGCAGTATTTT. This codes for CASSPGTTDTDTQYF. The chain couples TRBV5-1 to TRBJ2-3; D may be TRBD1 (6 bases). This CDR3 is 15 amino acids long. The germline CDR1 and CDR2 sequences are SGHRS and YFSETQ. V lost 4 bases and J lost 2, with 14 bases in between.

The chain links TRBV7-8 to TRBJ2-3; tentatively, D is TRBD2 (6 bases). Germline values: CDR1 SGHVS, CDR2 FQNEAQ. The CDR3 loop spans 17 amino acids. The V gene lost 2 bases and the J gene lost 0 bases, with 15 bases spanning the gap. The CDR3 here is CASSLSKGGISTDTQYF. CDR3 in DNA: TGTGCCAGCAGCTTATCTAAGGGCGGGATAAGCACAGATACGCAGTATTTT.

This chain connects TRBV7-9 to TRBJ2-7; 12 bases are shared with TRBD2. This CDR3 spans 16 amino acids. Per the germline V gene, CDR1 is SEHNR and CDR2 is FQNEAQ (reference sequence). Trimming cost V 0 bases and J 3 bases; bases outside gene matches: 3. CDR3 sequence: CASSLATSGGIYEQYF. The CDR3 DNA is TGTGCCAGCAGCTTAGCGACTAGCGGGGGAATCTACGAGCAGTACTTC. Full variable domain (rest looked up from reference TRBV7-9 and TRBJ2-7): DTGVSQNPRHKITKRGQNVTFRCDPISEHNRLYWYRQTLGQGPEFLTYFQNEAQLEKSRLLSDRFSAERPKGSFSTLEIQRTEQGDSAMYLCASSLATSGGIYEQYFGPGTRLTVT.

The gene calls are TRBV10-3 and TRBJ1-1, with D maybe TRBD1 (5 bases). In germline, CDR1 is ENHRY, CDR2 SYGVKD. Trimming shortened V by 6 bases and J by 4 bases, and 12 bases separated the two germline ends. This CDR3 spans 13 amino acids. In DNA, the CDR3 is TGTGCCATCAGCCCCGGGGCCGGCACTGAAGCTTTCTTT. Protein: CAISPGAGTEAFF.

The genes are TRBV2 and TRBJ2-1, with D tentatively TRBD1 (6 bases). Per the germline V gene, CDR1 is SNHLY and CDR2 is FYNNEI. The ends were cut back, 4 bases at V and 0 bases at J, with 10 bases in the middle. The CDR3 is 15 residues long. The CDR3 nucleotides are TGTGCCAGCAGTGCCACAGGGCTCTCCTACAATGAGCAGTTCTTC. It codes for CASSATGLSYNEQFF. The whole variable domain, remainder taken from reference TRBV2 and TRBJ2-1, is EPEVTQTPSHQVTQMGQEVILRCVPISNHLYFYWYRQILGQKVEFLVSFYNNEISEKSEIFDDQFSVERPDGSNFTLKIRSTKLEDSAMYFCASSATGLSYNEQFFGPGTRLTVL.

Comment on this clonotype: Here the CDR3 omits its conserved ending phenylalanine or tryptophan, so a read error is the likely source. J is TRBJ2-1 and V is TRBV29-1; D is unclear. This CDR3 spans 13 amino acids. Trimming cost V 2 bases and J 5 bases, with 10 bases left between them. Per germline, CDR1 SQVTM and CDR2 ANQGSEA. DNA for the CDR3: TGCAGCGTTGAAATTACGAGGAACAATGAGCAGTTCCTC. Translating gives CSVEITRNNEQFL.

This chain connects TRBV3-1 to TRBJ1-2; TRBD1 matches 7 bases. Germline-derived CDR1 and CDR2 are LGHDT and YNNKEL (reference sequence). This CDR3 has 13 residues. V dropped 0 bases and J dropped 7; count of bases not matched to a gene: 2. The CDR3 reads CASSQETGSGYTF. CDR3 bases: TGTGCCAGCAGCCAAGAGACAGGGTCTGGCTACACCTTC.

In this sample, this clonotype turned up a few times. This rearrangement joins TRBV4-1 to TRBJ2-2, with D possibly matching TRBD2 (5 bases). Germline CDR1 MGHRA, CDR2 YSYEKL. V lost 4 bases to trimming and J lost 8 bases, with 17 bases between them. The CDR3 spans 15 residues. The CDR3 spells CASSLAGRRGGELFF. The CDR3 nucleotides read TGCGCCAGCAGCCTAGCTGGACGTCGGGGAGGGGAGCTGTTTTTT.

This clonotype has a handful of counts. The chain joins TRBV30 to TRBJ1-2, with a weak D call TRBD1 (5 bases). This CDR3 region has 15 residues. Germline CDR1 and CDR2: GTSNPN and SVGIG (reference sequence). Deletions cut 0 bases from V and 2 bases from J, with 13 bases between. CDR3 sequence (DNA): TGTGCCTGGAGTGTGAGTGGGGGATGGAACTATGGCTACACCTTC. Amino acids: CAWSVSGGWNYGYTF.

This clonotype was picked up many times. The CDR3 protein is CASSPRTDFPMNTEAFF. The CDR3, as DNA: TGCGCCAGCAGCCCCCGGACCGATTTCCCGATGAACACTGAAGCTTTCTTT. V usage is TRBV5-1 and J usage is TRBJ1-1, with D hard to call. The germline V gene encodes CDR1 SGHRS and CDR2 YFSETQ. The CDR3 extends over 17 amino acids. Trimming pared 4 bases from V and 0 bases from J, leaving 19 bases between.

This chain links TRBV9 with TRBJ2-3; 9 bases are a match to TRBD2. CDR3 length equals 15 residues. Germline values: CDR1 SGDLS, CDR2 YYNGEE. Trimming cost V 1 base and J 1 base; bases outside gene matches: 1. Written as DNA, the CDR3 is TGTGCCAGCAGCGTAAGCGGGGGGCGCACAGATACGCAGTATTTT. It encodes CASSVSGGRTDTQYF.

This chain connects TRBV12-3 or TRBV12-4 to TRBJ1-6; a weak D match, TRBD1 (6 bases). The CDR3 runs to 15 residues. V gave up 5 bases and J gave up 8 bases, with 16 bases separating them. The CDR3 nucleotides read TGTGCCAGCAGTCTTGGGGCAGGGGAACATTCACCCCTCCACTTT. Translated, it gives CASSLGAGEHSPLHF.

The CDR3 nucleotides are TGTGCCAGCAGTTTAGAACAGGATTCCTACGAGCAGTACTTC. Translation: CASSLEQDSYEQYF. The V call is TRBV12-3 or TRBV12-4, the J call TRBJ2-7; weak D call: TRBD1 (5 bases). The CDR3 sequence is 14 residues long. With 1 base removed from V and 1 base from J, the gap between germline ends came to 8 bases.

The CDR3 DNA reads as TGCAGTGCTAAGCAATACTCTAACGAGCAGTACTTC. Translation: CSAKQYSNEQYF. V is TRBV20-1 and J is TRBJ2-7; no clear D gene. Germline lookup yields CDR1 DFQATT and CDR2 SNEGSKA (reference sequence). Between the trimmed V and J ends, which lost 4 bases and 5 bases, there was a span of 12 bases. This CDR3 has 12 residues.

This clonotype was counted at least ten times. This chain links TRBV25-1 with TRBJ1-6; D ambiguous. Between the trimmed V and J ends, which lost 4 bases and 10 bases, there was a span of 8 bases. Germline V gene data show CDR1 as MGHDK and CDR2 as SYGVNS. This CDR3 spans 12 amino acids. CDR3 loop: CASSGAGSPLHF. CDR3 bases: TGTGCCAGCAGTGGGGCCGGATCACCCCTCCACTTT.

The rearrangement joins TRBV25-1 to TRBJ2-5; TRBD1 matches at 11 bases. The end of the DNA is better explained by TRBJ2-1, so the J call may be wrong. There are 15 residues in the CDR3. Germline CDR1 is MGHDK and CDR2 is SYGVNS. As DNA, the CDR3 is TGTGCCAGCAGTGGCCCCGGACAGGGGGCCTATGAGCAGTTCTTC. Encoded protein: CASSGPGQGAYEQFF.

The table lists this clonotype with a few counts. CDR3: CATSDWDSSGANVLTF. Here the CDR3 DNA reads TGTGCCACCAGTGATTGGGACAGCTCTGGGGCCAACGTCCTGACTTTC. The V call is TRBV24-1, the J call TRBJ2-6, with 7 bases fitting TRBD1. Germline CDR1 reads KGHDR; CDR2 reads SFDVKD. V gave up 2 bases and J gave up 0 bases; unmatched junction bases: 0. This CDR3 is 16 amino acids long.

CDR3 in amino acids: CASSERGQGWYNEQFF. The CDR3 DNA reads TGTGCCAGCAGTGAAAGGGGACAGGGGTGGTACAATGAGCAGTTCTTC. The chain combines TRBV6-1 with TRBJ2-1, with TRBD1 matching 10 bases. There are 16 residues in the CDR3. Losses at the gene ends were 2 bases for V and 4 bases for J; bases not matched to a gene: 5. The germline V gene has CDR1 MNHNS and CDR2 SASEGT.

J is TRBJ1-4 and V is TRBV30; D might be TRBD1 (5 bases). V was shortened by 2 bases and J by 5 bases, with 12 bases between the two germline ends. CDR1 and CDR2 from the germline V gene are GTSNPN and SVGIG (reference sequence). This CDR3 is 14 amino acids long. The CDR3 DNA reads TGTGCCTGGAGTTCAGGGATGGTAAATGAAAAACTGTTTTTT. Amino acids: CAWSSGMVNEKLFF.

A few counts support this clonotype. The CDR3 sequence: CSAFPGQGSGNTIYF. DNA of the CDR3: TGCAGTGCTTTCCCGGGACAGGGAAGTGGAAACACCATATATTTT. The chain links TRBV20-1 to TRBJ1-3, with 9 nucleotides matching TRBD1. This CDR3 is 15 amino acids long. V trimming: 5 bases; J trimming: 3 bases; junction bases outside the gene matches: 8. CDR1 is DFQATT, CDR2 SNEGSKA, per germline (reference sequence).

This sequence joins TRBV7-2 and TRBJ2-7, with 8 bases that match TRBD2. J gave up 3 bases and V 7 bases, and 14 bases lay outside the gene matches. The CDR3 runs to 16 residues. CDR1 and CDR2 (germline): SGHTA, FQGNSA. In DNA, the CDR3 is TGTGCCAGCACCCTCTACGTAACGGGAGGGAACTACGAGCAGTACTTC. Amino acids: CASTLYVTGGNYEQYF.